These 22 T cell receptor beta chains share one sample of origin, sequenced in a study of Tregs in tolerant kidney transplant recipients. Recipients received nonmyeloablative bone marrow transplants from related graft donors, with transient mixed chimerism. The repertoire was sequenced with immunoSEQ multiplex PCR; TCRdb's copy has only in-frame clones and lacks some. The sample contains tens of thousands of clones, roughly 93% of which appear only once. The sequenced sample was CD4+ T cells from blood (PBMCs), obtained 12 months after the transplant. The origin of the receptors is a human patient who received a combined kidney and bone marrow transplant. Some T cells may possibly be graft donor cells.

This chain links TRBV11-3 with TRBJ2-3; 10 bases match TRBD1. The CDR3 is 14 residues long. Trimming removed 5 bases from V and 4 bases from J; junction bases left unmatched: 3. CDR1 and CDR2 (germline): SGHNT, YENEEA. The CDR3 reads CASSAGQGSDTQYF. CDR3 sequence (DNA): TGTGCCAGCAGCGCGGGACAGGGGTCAGATACGCAGTATTTT.

The chain couples TRBV5-1 to TRBJ2-7; D might be TRBD2 (5 bases). The germline V gene encodes CDR1 SGHRS and CDR2 YFSETQ. The CDR3 has 15 amino acids. Trimming took 0 bases from V and 0 from J, leaving 10 bases between them. The CDR3 here is CASSLGVGSSYEQYF. CDR3 in DNA: TGCGCCAGCAGCTTGGGGGTTGGGAGCTCCTACGAGCAGTACTTC.

The genes are TRBV7-3 and TRBJ2-2; D remains ambiguous. This CDR3 comprises 15 residues. Germline V gene data show CDR1 as SGHTA and CDR2 as FQGTGA. V shed 4 bases and J shed 8 bases, with 17 bases lying between them. CDR3 nucleotide sequence: TGTGCCAGCAGCTCCCCTACCCGACACCCTGGGGAGCTGTTTTTT. Translation gives CASSSPTRHPGELFF.

V gene TRBV5-4 combines with J gene TRBJ2-1; D is perhaps TRBD1 (5 bases). The V gene lost 4 bases and the J gene lost 7 bases, with 15 bases spanning the gap. The CDR3 contains 14 residues. Per the germline V gene, CDR1 is SGHNT and CDR2 is YYREEE (reference sequence). The CDR3 loop is CASSTRTQVNEQFF. CDR3 sequence (DNA): TGTGCCAGCAGCACTCGTACACAGGTGAATGAGCAGTTCTTC.

The chain joins TRBV29-1 to TRBJ2-5; perhaps TRBD1 as D (6 bases). The CDR3 covers 12 residues. Germline V lookup: CDR1 SQVTM, CDR2 ANQGSEA. The V and J ends lost 6 bases and 5 bases respectively, with 13 bases between them. CDR3 sequence (DNA): TGCAGCGTGGGGGCTAGTGCGGAGACCCAGTACTTC. As protein: CSVGASAETQYF.

The J gene is TRBJ2-3, the V gene TRBV15, with no clear D. Per the germline V gene, CDR1 is LNHNV and CDR2 is YYDKDF (reference sequence). With 1 base removed from V and 3 bases from J, the gap between germline ends came to 8 bases. The CDR3 spans 14 residues. CDR3 DNA sequence: TGTGCCACCAGCAGAGGAGGTGGGACAGATACGCAGTATTTT. It is translated as CATSRGGGTDTQYF.

The chain is built from TRBV6-5 and TRBJ1-2; 8 bases match TRBD1. This CDR3 spans 15 amino acids. The junction had 11 bases not matched to a gene; V was cut back by 10 bases and J by 1 base. Germline loops: CDR1 MNHEY, CDR2 SVGAGI. CDR3 sequence reads: CATGQGIALNYGYTF. The CDR3 DNA is TGTGCCACTGGACAGGGTATTGCCCTTAACTATGGCTACACCTTC.

The chain has TRBV11-3 and TRBJ2-7, with D perhaps matching TRBD1 (6 bases). Germline V lookup: CDR1 SGHNT, CDR2 YENEEA. There are 14 residues in the CDR3. Trimming removed 5 bases from V and 0 bases from J, with 11 bases in between. CDR3 nucleotide sequence: TGTGCCAGCAGCGGACAGTTTTTCTCCTACGAGCAGTACTTC. This encodes CASSGQFFSYEQYF. Full variable domain (remainder filled in from reference TRBV11-3 and TRBJ2-7): EAGVVQSPRYKIIEKKQPVAFWCNPISGHNTLYWYLQNLGQGPELLIRYENEEAVDDSQLPKDRFSAERLKGVDSTLKIQPAELGDSAVYLCASSGQFFSYEQYFGPGTRLTVT.

In regard to this clone: One junction end does not reproduce the germline sequence, and a read error may be involved. The gene calls are TRBV5-6 and TRBJ2-1; 11 bases agree with TRBD2. The CDR3 spans 15 residues. From germline, CDR1 is SGHDT and CDR2 YYEEEE. In DNA form, the CDR3 reads TGTGCCAGCAGCGCGGGACTAGCGGCCAGCCAAGCCCCCCTCTTC. Translation: CASSAGLAASQAPLF.

The chain uses TRBV6-6 and TRBJ1-2; 8 bases fit TRBD1. V lost 6 bases, J lost 1 base, and 10 bases stayed unmatched. The CDR3 is made up of 16 amino acids. Germline assignment: CDR1 MNHNY and CDR2 SVGAGI (reference sequence). Written as DNA, the CDR3 is TGTGCCAGCAGAGCCGGGACAGGCAACCGTAACTATGGCTACACCTTC. It is translated as CASRAGTGNRNYGYTF.

This sequence joins TRBV6-1 and TRBJ2-3; TRBD2 aligns across 9 bases. The CDR3 consists of 16 residues. The V segment lost 0 bases and the J segment 7 bases; nucleotides outside the gene matches: 8. Germline V lookup: CDR1 MNHNS, CDR2 SASEGT. Here the CDR3 reads CASSEAAAGGGNTQYF. The CDR3 DNA reads as TGTGCCAGCAGTGAAGCAGCAGCGGGAGGTGGAAATACGCAGTATTTT.

The rearrangement links TRBV28 to TRBJ2-2; D uncertain. The CDR3 is 14 residues long. Germline loops: CDR1 MDHEN, CDR2 SYDVKM. Trimming pared 7 bases from V and 5 bases from J, leaving 14 bases between. The DNA for the CDR3 is TGTGCCAGCACCGCTCGGCGGCGGACCGGGGAGCTGTTTTTT. This encodes CASTARRRTGELFF.

This chain links TRBV10-3 with TRBJ2-5, with D possibly TRBD1 on 6 matching bases. Trimming took off 9 bases at V and 5 bases at J, with 19 bases between the two ends. The germline V gene has CDR1 ENHRY and CDR2 SYGVKD. The CDR3 length is 14 residues. The CDR3 DNA reads as TGTGCCATAGGGGGTAGTATCTTTAGGGAGACCCAGTACTTC. This encodes CAIGGSIFRETQYF.

The chain links TRBV7-2 to TRBJ2-2; D unresolved. V lost 4 bases and J lost 4, with 7 bases in between. Germline V gene sequence: CDR1 SGHTA, CDR2 FQGNSA. The CDR3 totals 13 residues. Written as DNA, the CDR3 is TGTGCCAGCAGCTCCCGGAGCACCGGGGAGCTGTTTTTT. Encoded protein: CASSSRSTGELFF.

V usage is TRBV6-5 and J usage is TRBJ1-2; a possible D gene is TRBD1 (5 bases). Germline V CDR1 and CDR2: MNHEY, SVGAGI. The CDR3 has 12 residues. V lost 7 bases and J 8 bases, leaving 14 bases between the germline ends. This chain's CDR3 is CASTGGAQGYTF. CDR3 nucleotide sequence: TGTGCCAGCACTGGCGGGGCGCAAGGCTACACCTTC.

This chain connects TRBV18 to TRBJ1-2, with 8 bases matching TRBD1. The germline gives CDR1 KGHSH, CDR2 LQKENI. J lost 3 bases, V lost 1 base, and 1 base had no gene match. CDR3 length: 14 residues. The CDR3 coding sequence is TGTGCCAGCTCACCACAACAGGGGGACTATGGCTACACCTTC. It specifies CASSPQQGDYGYTF.

The chain uses TRBV7-2 and TRBJ2-3; 9 bases are shared with TRBD2. Germline V gene lookup returns CDR1 SGHTA and CDR2 FQGNSA. There are 17 residues in the CDR3. V was clipped by 5 bases and J by 2 bases; unmatched bases: 11. CDR3 amino acids: CASSQNGAGGATDTQYF. CDR3 bases: TGTGCCAGCAGCCAAAATGGGGCGGGAGGGGCCACAGATACGCAGTATTTT. The full variable domain, rest sourced from reference TRBV7-2 and TRBJ2-3, is GAGVSQSPSNKVTEKGKDVELRCDPISGHTALYWYRQSLGQGLEFLIYFQGNSAPDKSGLPSDRFSAERTGGSVSTLTIQRTQQEDSAVYLCASSQNGAGGATDTQYFGPGTRLTVL.

This clone showed up just a few times. V and J are TRBV2 and TRBJ1-5; D uncertain. Trimming removed 9 bases at V and 0 bases at J, with 9 bases between. CDR1 and CDR2 from the germline V gene are SNHLY and FYNNEI. The CDR3 runs to 13 residues. The CDR3 loop reads CASSDNSNQPQHF. The CDR3 coding sequence is TGTGCCAGTTCAGACAATAGCAATCAGCCCCAGCATTTT. The full variable domain, in which reference TRBV2 and TRBJ1-5 provide the parts outside the CDR3, is EPEVTQTPSHQVTQMGQEVILRCVPISNHLYFYWYRQILGQKVEFLVSFYNNEISEKSEIFDDQFSVERPDGSNFTLKIRSTKLEDSAMYFCASSDNSNQPQHFGDGTRLSIL.

The CDR3 sequence: CASSSPGLAGVFAYNEQFF. In DNA form, the CDR3 reads TGTGCCAGCAGCTCCCCGGGACTAGCGGGAGTATTTGCGTACAATGAGCAGTTCTTC. The chain employs TRBV11-3 and TRBJ2-1; TRBD2 matches at 14 bases. The length of the CDR3 is 19 residues. With V trimmed by 4 bases and J by 4 bases, 12 bases remained unmatched. The germline CDR1 and CDR2 sequences are SGHNT and YENEEA.

V gene TRBV19 combines with J gene TRBJ1-5; D not certain. V dropped 6 bases and J dropped 2 bases, with 23 bases sitting between them. The CDR3 sequence is 18 residues long. CDR1 and CDR2 (germline): LNHDA, SQIVND (reference sequence). The CDR3 DNA reads TGTGCCAGTAGACGGAGTGGAGGGTTGATCGATGGCAATCAGCCCCAGCATTTT. As protein: CASRRSGGLIDGNQPQHF.

The V and J genes are TRBV13 and TRBJ2-5; TRBD1 aligns across 10 bases. Germline CDR1 reads PRHDT; CDR2 reads FYEKMQ (reference sequence). Trimming removed 5 bases from V and 2 bases from J; junction bases left unmatched: 5. The CDR3 loop spans 15 amino acids. The CDR3 DNA is TGTGCCAGCAGCGACCGGGACAGGGGTCAAGAGACCCAGTACTTC. This codes for CASSDRDRGQETQYF.

This chain uses TRBV7-2 with TRBJ1-1; D is uncertain. CDR3 length: 14 residues. Germline V lookup: CDR1 SGHTA, CDR2 FQGNSA. Trimming cost V 5 bases and J 4 bases, with 14 bases left between them. The CDR3 DNA reads TGTGCCAGCAGCCCGACCTGGGGAGGCACTGAAGCTTTCTTT. Amino acid sequence: CASSPTWGGTEAFF.